Listed here are 30 T cell receptor beta chains from one sample, sequenced in a study of T cell clonality in common variable immunodeficiency. Sequencing was performed with immunoSEQ multiplex PCR; in TCRdb, only in-frame clones are kept and a portion is missing. The sample presents fewer than 40,000 clones, none singletons. These receptors are not linked to any known antigen. Study-level points and caveats: In common variable immunodeficiency, TCR beta chains reportedly carried fewer deletions and N-nucleotide insertions.

The sequencing input was peripheral blood mononuclear cells. The source is a human donor with common variable immunodeficiency.

About this clone: The CDR3 end is not reached by the read, which stops 3 residues before it; the germline J gene fills it in. V usage is TRBV6-2 or TRBV6-3 and J usage is TRBJ1-1; 7 nucleotides match TRBD1. This CDR3 is built from 15 residues. The J segment lost 0 bases and the V segment lost 6 bases, leaving 7 bases of the junction unmatched. CDR1 and CDR2 (germline): MNHEY, SVGEGT. The sequenced part of the CDR3 DNA is TGTGCCAGCAGACCCAATGACAGGGTGAACACTGAA. This codes for CASRPNDRVNTE. The CDR3, in full, reads CASRPNDRVNTEAFF.

For this clone: The CDR3 extends 3 residues past the end of the read, so its final part is completed from the germline J gene. The V and J genes are TRBV7-9 and TRBJ2-5, with a tentative D call TRBD2 (5 bases). The CDR3 contains 15 residues. Germline V CDR1 and CDR2: SEHNR, FQNEAQ (reference sequence). V was clipped by 3 bases and J by 2 bases, with 13 bases between them. The CDR3 bases that were read are TGTGCCAGCAGCTTTCGGGGTCAGACTCAAGAGACC. Its protein is CASSFRGQTQET. The entire CDR3 protein reads CASSFRGQTQETQYF.

This clone has more than one count but fewer than ten. Read data end 3 residues before the CDR3 end; the end is taken from the germline J gene. The chain uses TRBV2 and TRBJ2-5, with TRBD2 matching 8 bases. Germline V CDR1 and CDR2: SNHLY, FYNNEI. The CDR3 consists of 16 residues. With V trimmed by 8 bases and J by 4 bases, 15 bases remained unmatched. This CDR3 is CASRRLWRGALETQYF. CDR3 DNA, as far as it was read: TGTGCCAGCCGCCGATTATGGCGGGGGGCTTTAGAGACC.

This clone was observed a handful of times. The read ends 3 residues early relative to the CDR3; the germline J gene fills the gap. The V gene is TRBV6-2 or TRBV6-3, the J gene TRBJ1-6, with D hard to call. The CDR3 extends over 16 amino acids. Trimming pared 0 bases from V and 7 bases from J, leaving 13 bases between. CDR1 and CDR2 (germline): MNHEY, SVGEGT. The covered CDR3 bases are TGTGCCAGCAGTTACTCACCAGCCCCAGGCAATTCACCC. Its protein is CASSYSPAPGNSP. The whole CDR3 region reads CASSYSPAPGNSPLHF.

Judged by abundance, this clone is medium-sized. Coverage ceases 3 residues before the CDR3 finishes, and the germline J gene fills in the end. The V and J genes are TRBV4-1 and TRBJ2-7; D may be TRBD2 (5 bases). V gave up 5 bases and J gave up 2 bases, with 10 bases separating them. This CDR3 comprises 13 residues. The germline V gene encodes CDR1 MGHRA and CDR2 YSYEKL. Incomplete CDR3 DNA: TGCGCCAGCAGCGAGGACTTTACCTACGAG. Translated: CASSEDFTYE. The CDR3 reads in full as CASSEDFTYEQYF.

This clone was seen ten or more times. The read falls 3 residues short of the CDR3 end, and the missing part is taken from the germline J gene. The gene calls are TRBV19 and TRBJ2-7; the match to TRBD1 covers 9 bases. The J segment lost 6 bases and the V segment lost 2 bases, leaving 8 bases of the junction unmatched. This CDR3 comprises 15 residues. The germline V gene encodes CDR1 LNHDA and CDR2 SQIVND (reference sequence). The CDR3 region is CASSISETGGAEQYF. CDR3 DNA (partial): TGTGCCAGTAGTATATCTGAGACAGGGGGGGCCGAG.

This clone was recorded a few times. From the germline J gene comes the end of the CDR3, since the read stops 3 residues before it. The chain recombines TRBV5-1 with TRBJ2-7, with D possibly being TRBD2 (6 bases). The CDR3 has 16 amino acids. The germline CDR1 and CDR2 sequences are SGHRS and YFSETQ. The V and J ends lost 0 bases and 0 bases respectively, with 13 bases between them. This chain's CDR3 is CASSLGVADSSYEQYF. The part of the CDR3 DNA that was read is TGCGCCAGCAGCTTGGGGGTAGCGGATAGCTCCTACGAG.

This clone has more than one count but fewer than ten. The read terminates 3 residues ahead of where the CDR3 ends, so the germline J gene completes it. The chain is built from TRBV18 and TRBJ1-4; 8 nucleotides line up with TRBD1. The CDR3 contains 15 residues. In germline, CDR1 is KGHSH, CDR2 LQKENI. V gave up 4 bases and J gave up 5 bases; unmatched junction bases: 6. This CDR3 is CASSLTRQGNEKLFF. CDR3 DNA, as far as it was read: TGTGCCAGCTCACTAACACGACAGGGGAATGAAAAA.

This clone has ten or more counts. The missing CDR3 end, 3 residues past where the read stops, is filled in from the germline J gene. The chain has TRBV5-1 and TRBJ1-2, with 11 bases that match TRBD1. V was pared by 3 bases and J by 1 base, with 11 bases of the junction left unmatched. The CDR3 has 18 amino acids. Looked up from germline, CDR1 is SGHRS and CDR2 is YFSETQ. The CDR3 is CASSSLKGQGVDNYGYTF. The CDR3 bases that were read are TGCGCCAGCAGCTCCCTCAAGGGACAGGGGGTAGATAACTATGGC.

This clone was counted ten times or more. The CDR3 sequence: CASSPDWRGDEQYF. Partial CDR3 DNA: TGTGCCAGCTCACCCGACTGGCGGGGCGACGAG. The rearrangement joins TRBV18 to TRBJ2-7; D may be TRBD2 (6 bases). The DNA ends 3 residues before the CDR3 does, and the rest of the CDR3 is filled in from the germline J gene. The CDR3 contains 14 residues. Germline CDR1 and CDR2: KGHSH and LQKENI. The ends were cut back, 3 bases at V and 5 bases at J, with 14 bases in the middle. Combining the CDR3 with reference TRBV18 and TRBJ2-7 gives the whole variable domain NAGVMQNPRHLVRRRGQEARLRCSPMKGHSHVYWYRQLPEEGLKFMVYLQKENIIDESGMPKERFSAEFPKEGPSILRIQQVVRGDSAAYFCASSPDWRGDEQYFGPGTRLTVT.

This clone occurred a few times. The read ends 3 residues early relative to the CDR3; the germline J gene fills the gap. The rearrangement uses TRBV7-2 and TRBJ2-7, with 10 bases identical to TRBD2. The CDR3 length is 15 residues. Germline V CDR1 and CDR2: SGHTA, FQGNSA. Losses at the gene ends were 2 bases for V and 2 bases for J; bases not matched to a gene: 3. CDR3 amino acids: CASSLPAGGPYEQYF. CDR3 DNA, as far as it was read: TGTGCCAGCAGCTTACCAGCGGGGGGGCCCTACGAG.

Remarks on this clone: The sequenced fragment ends 3 residues before the CDR3 boundary, so the rest is inferred from the germline J gene. The rearrangement joins TRBV13 to TRBJ2-1; D is uncertain. V lost 5 bases to trimming and J lost 7 bases, with 12 bases between them. Per the germline V gene, CDR1 is PRHDT and CDR2 is FYEKMQ (reference sequence). This CDR3 is built from 13 residues. The CDR3 is CASSADAGNEQFF. The CDR3 DNA, read in part, is TGTGCCAGCAGCGCGGATGCTGGGAATGAG.

Worth noting for this clone: The read ends 3 residues early relative to the CDR3; the germline J gene fills the gap. V usage is TRBV18 and J usage is TRBJ1-6, with 10 nucleotides matching TRBD1. J lost 2 bases, V lost 1 base, and 2 bases had no gene match. This CDR3 has 17 amino acids. Germline V lookup: CDR1 KGHSH, CDR2 LQKENI. CDR3 bases read: TGTGCCAGCTCACCACTAGGACAGGGGGCCTATAATTCACCC. It translates to CASSPLGQGAYNSP. The entire CDR3 protein is CASSPLGQGAYNSPLHF. The full variable domain, with the rest looked up from reference TRBV18 and TRBJ1-6, is NAGVMQNPRHLVRRRGQEARLRCSPMKGHSHVYWYRQLPEEGLKFMVYLQKENIIDESGMPKERFSAEFPKEGPSILRIQQVVRGDSAAYFCASSPLGQGAYNSPLHFGNGTRLTVT.

CDR3 region: CASRAGANTDTQYF. The part of the CDR3 DNA that was read is TGTGCCAGCAGAGCGGGGGCCAACACAGATACG. J is TRBJ2-3 and V is TRBV7-9, with 8 bases fitting TRBD2. Read data end 3 residues before the CDR3 end; the end is taken from the germline J gene. The V gene's germline CDR1 is SEHNR and CDR2 FQNEAQ (reference sequence). The CDR3 is 14 amino acids. Trimming took 6 bases from V and 2 from J; bases not matched to a gene: 4.

This clone has at least ten counts. The read ends 3 residues shy of where the CDR3 ends; the end is completed using the germline J gene. The chain couples TRBV18 to TRBJ2-6; D gene ambiguous. The CDR3 extends over 13 amino acids. Looked up from germline, CDR1 is KGHSH and CDR2 is LQKENI. Trimming took 6 bases from V and 0 from J, leaving 3 bases between them. The part of the CDR3 DNA that was read is TGTGCCAGCTCCGTCTCTGGGGCCAACGTC. Encoded protein: CASSVSGANV. In full, the CDR3 is CASSVSGANVLTF.

Regarding this clone: The CDR3 end falls 3 residues outside the read, so it is completed with the germline J gene. The chain uses TRBV30 and TRBJ1-1; D possibly corresponds to TRBD1 (5 bases). The CDR3 totals 16 residues. CDR1 GTSNPN and CDR2 SVGIG come from the germline V gene (reference sequence). V was shortened by 0 bases and J by 0 bases, with 14 bases between the two germline ends. The CDR3 DNA, read in part, is TGTGCCTGGAGTGTACATGTGGGGGGATTGAACACTGAA. Amino acid sequence: CAWSVHVGGLNTE. The entire CDR3 protein reads CAWSVHVGGLNTEAFF.

About this clone: The sequence runs out 3 residues before the end of the CDR3; the remainder is reconstructed from the germline J gene. The chain joins TRBV7-2 to TRBJ1-4, with 7 bases aligning to TRBD1. V was pared by 5 bases and J by 7 bases, with 7 bases of the junction left unmatched. CDR3 size: 14 residues. Germline V gene sequence: CDR1 SGHTA, CDR2 FQGNSA. CDR3 DNA (partial): TGTGCCAGCAGCCACGACAGGGTTGGTGAAAAA. It codes for CASSHDRVGEK. The full CDR3 sequence reads CASSHDRVGEKLFF.

A word on this clone: The CDR3 end is not reached by the read, which stops 3 residues before it; the germline J gene fills it in. This sequence joins TRBV19 and TRBJ1-2; TRBD1 matches 7 bases. Germline CDR1 reads LNHDA; CDR2 reads SQIVND (reference sequence). V was pared by 8 bases and J by 1 base, with 13 bases of the junction left unmatched. This CDR3 is 16 amino acids long. CDR3 region: CASFTDIDRVNYGYTF. CDR3 DNA, as far as it was read: TGTGCCAGTTTTACGGACATCGACAGGGTTAACTATGGC.

This clone has more than one count but fewer than ten. The sequenced fragment ends 3 residues before the CDR3 boundary, so the rest is inferred from the germline J gene. The genes are TRBV19 and TRBJ1-6; D is perhaps TRBD1 (6 bases). Trimming removed 5 bases from V and 0 bases from J, with 17 bases in between. Looked up from germline, CDR1 is LNHDA and CDR2 is SQIVND (reference sequence). CDR3 length: 18 residues. CDR3 amino acids: CASSGEPGVPSYNSPLHF. CDR3 bases read: TGTGCCAGTAGTGGGGAGCCAGGGGTTCCCTCCTATAATTCACCC.

This clone was seen ten or more times. The read ends 3 residues early relative to the CDR3; the germline J gene fills the gap. The chain uses TRBV7-3 and TRBJ2-3; D not resolved. The V gene lost 3 bases and the J gene lost 5 bases, with 9 bases spanning the gap. The CDR3 is 13 amino acids. Germline V gives CDR1 SGHTA, CDR2 FQGTGA. The CDR3 bases that were read are TGTGCCAGCAGCTTCGGGTTGGGAGATACG. It encodes CASSFGLGDT. The complete CDR3 protein is CASSFGLGDTQYF.

This clone came up a few times. The observed sequence ends 3 residues before the CDR3 terminus, with the missing tail filled in from the germline J gene. This chain joins TRBV19 and TRBJ2-2; TRBD1 matches 9 bases. V lost 6 bases, J lost 7 bases, and 9 bases stayed unmatched. Germline V gene data show CDR1 as LNHDA and CDR2 as SQIVND (reference sequence). The CDR3 is 15 amino acids. Here the CDR3 reads CASRTQGASIGELFF. The DNA read from the CDR3 is TGTGCCAGTAGGACACAGGGGGCGTCGATCGGGGAG. Full variable domain (remainder filled in from reference TRBV19 and TRBJ2-2): DGGITQSPKYLFRKEGQNVTLSCEQNLNHDAMYWYRQDPGQGLRLIYYSQIVNDFQKGDIAEGYSVSREKKESFPLTVTSAQKNPTAFYLCASRTQGASIGELFFGEGSRLTVL.

This clone was seen only a few times. The read stops 3 residues short of the end of the CDR3; the missing end is completed from the germline J gene. V and J are TRBV2 and TRBJ1-1; no clear D gene. This CDR3 region has 13 residues. V lost 6 bases and J lost 6, with 14 bases in between. Germline V gene lookup returns CDR1 SNHLY and CDR2 FYNNEI. CDR3 bases read: TGTGCCAGCAGGGCTTCTGAGCGGCCTGAA. Amino acids: CASRASERPE. Given in full, the CDR3 is CASRASERPEAFF.

This clone appeared many times. Sequencing ends 3 residues short of the CDR3 end; the germline J gene provides the rest. The V gene is TRBV18, the J gene TRBJ2-3; 8 bases are a match to TRBD1. This CDR3 comprises 15 residues. The trim removed 3 bases at V and 2 bases at J, leaving 4 bases unmatched. Germline CDR1 reads KGHSH; CDR2 reads LQKENI. CDR3 sequence reads: CASSPGQGPTDTQYF. CDR3 DNA (partial): TGTGCCAGCTCACCCGGACAGGGCCCCACAGATACG.

This clone was counted between two and nine times. The CDR3 end lies 3 residues beyond the end of the read and is filled in from the germline J gene. The identical CDR3 is also encoded by other nucleotide sequences in the sample. J is TRBJ2-7 and V is TRBV7-2, with 9 positions matching TRBD1. The germline V gene encodes CDR1 SGHTA and CDR2 FQGNSA. CDR3 length: 15 residues. Trimming at V came to 6 bases and at J to 2 bases, leaving 8 bases not matched to a gene. The CDR3 sequence is CASRRPTGGAYEQYF. CDR3 DNA, as far as it was read: TGTGCCAGCAGACGGCCGACAGGGGGTGCCTACGAG.

This clone has more than one count but fewer than ten. The CDR3 end lies 3 residues beyond the end of the read and is filled in from the germline J gene. The rearrangement uses TRBV18 and TRBJ2-3; D gene unclear. Germline loops: CDR1 KGHSH, CDR2 LQKENI. Deletions cut 3 bases from V and 6 bases from J, with 10 bases between. The CDR3 extends over 13 amino acids. The CDR3 bases that were read are TGTGCCAGCTCACCTCGGGTCTCCGATACG. As protein: CASSPRVSDT. The whole CDR3 sequence is CASSPRVSDTQYF.

This clone turned up a few times. The CDR3 end lies 3 residues beyond the end of the read and is filled in from the germline J gene. The J gene is TRBJ1-2, the V gene TRBV6-1; D perhaps matches TRBD1 (6 bases). The CDR3 extends over 16 amino acids. CDR1 and CDR2 from the germline V gene are MNHNS and SASEGT. Deletions cut 4 bases from V and 4 bases from J, with 19 bases between. The CDR3 loop reads CASSGLQGWALYGYTF. The CDR3 bases that were read are TGTGCCAGCAGTGGCCTCCAGGGGTGGGCCCTCTATGGC.

This clone was seen a few times. The read is 3 residues too short to cover the CDR3 end, so that end is filled in from the germline J gene. The gene calls are TRBV18 and TRBJ1-2; maybe TRBD1 (5 bases). Germline V CDR1 and CDR2: KGHSH, LQKENI. The CDR3 length is 15 residues. The DNA read from the CDR3 is TGTGCCAGCTCACCACCCGCAGGGCTTCTGGGGGGC. This codes for CASSPPAGLLGG. The entire CDR3 protein is CASSPPAGLLGGYTF.

On this clone itself: Read sequence stops 3 residues before the CDR3 end, and the germline J gene provides the missing end. This chain links TRBV7-2 with TRBJ1-2, with D perhaps matching TRBD1 (5 bases). The germline V and J ends were trimmed by 5 bases and 0 bases, with 10 bases remaining between them. The germline V gene encodes CDR1 SGHTA and CDR2 FQGNSA. The CDR3 extends over 14 amino acids. CDR3 loop: CASSDRGANYGYTF. The CDR3 DNA, read in part, is TGTGCCAGCAGCGACCGAGGGGCTAACTATGGC.

Ten or more counts support this clone. The sequenced fragment ends 3 residues before the CDR3 boundary, so the rest is inferred from the germline J gene. The J gene is TRBJ2-6, the V gene TRBV30; a possible D gene is TRBD2 (5 bases). The CDR3 has 18 residues. Trimming cost V 8 bases and J 2 bases, with 25 bases left between them. The germline V gene encodes CDR1 GTSNPN and CDR2 SVGIG (reference sequence). The CDR3 is CAASDWGRVVTGANVLTF. CDR3 DNA (partial): TGTGCCGCCTCGGACTGGGGTCGGGTTGTCACTGGGGCCAACGTC.

This clone came up a few times. The sequenced fragment ends 3 residues before the CDR3 boundary, so the rest is inferred from the germline J gene. The V and J genes are TRBV2 and TRBJ2-7; D gene ambiguous. The CDR3 covers 10 residues. Trimming took off 7 bases at V and 4 bases at J, with 5 bases between the two ends. Germline V gene sequence: CDR1 SNHLY, CDR2 FYNNEI. The CDR3 bases that were read are TGTGCCAGCATGCGATACGAG. It encodes CASMRYE. The whole CDR3 sequence is CASMRYEQYF.